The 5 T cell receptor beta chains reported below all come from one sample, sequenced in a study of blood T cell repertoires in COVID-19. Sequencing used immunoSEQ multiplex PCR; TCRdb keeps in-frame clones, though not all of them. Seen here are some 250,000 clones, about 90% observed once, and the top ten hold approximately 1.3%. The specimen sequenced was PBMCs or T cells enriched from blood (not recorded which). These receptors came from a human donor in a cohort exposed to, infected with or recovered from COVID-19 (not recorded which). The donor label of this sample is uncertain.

The CDR3 region is CASSLDTRGSYQNIQYF. DNA for the CDR3: TGTGCCAGCAGCTTAGACACCCGGGGGTCCTATCAAAACATTCAGTACTTC. V is TRBV11-2 and J is TRBJ2-4, with D perhaps TRBD2 (6 bases). Germline V gene lookup returns CDR1 SGHAT and CDR2 FQNNGV. V was cut by 0 bases and J by 5 bases, with 17 bases left in between. This CDR3 has 17 amino acids.

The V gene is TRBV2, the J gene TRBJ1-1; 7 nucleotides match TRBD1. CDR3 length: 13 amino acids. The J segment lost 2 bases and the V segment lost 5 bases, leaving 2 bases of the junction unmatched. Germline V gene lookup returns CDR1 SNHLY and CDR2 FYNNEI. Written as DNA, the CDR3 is TGTGCCAGCAGTCGGACAGGTAACACTGAAGCTTTCTTT. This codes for CASSRTGNTEAFF.

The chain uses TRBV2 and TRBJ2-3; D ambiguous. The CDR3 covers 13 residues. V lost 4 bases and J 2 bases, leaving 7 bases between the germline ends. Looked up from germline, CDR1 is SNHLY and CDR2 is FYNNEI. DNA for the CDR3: TGTGCCAGCAGTGTACAGACCACAGATACGCAGTATTTT. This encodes CASSVQTTDTQYF. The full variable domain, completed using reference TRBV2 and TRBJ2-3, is EPEVTQTPSHQVTQMGQEVILRCVPISNHLYFYWYRQILGQKVEFLVSFYNNEISEKSEIFDDQFSVERPDGSNFTLKIRSTKLEDSAMYFCASSVQTTDTQYFGPGTRLTVL.

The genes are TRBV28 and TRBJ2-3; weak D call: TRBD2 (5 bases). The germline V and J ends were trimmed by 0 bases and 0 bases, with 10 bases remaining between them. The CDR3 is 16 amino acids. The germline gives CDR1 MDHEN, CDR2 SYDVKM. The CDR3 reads CASSLWTGRSTDTQYF. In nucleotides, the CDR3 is TGTGCCAGCAGTTTATGGACGGGGAGAAGCACAGATACGCAGTATTTT.

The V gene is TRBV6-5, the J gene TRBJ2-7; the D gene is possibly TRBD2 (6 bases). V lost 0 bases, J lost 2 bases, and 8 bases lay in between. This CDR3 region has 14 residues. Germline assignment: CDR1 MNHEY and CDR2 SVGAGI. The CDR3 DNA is TGTGCCAGCAGTTACTCTACTAGCACCTACGAGCAGTACTTC. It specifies CASSYSTSTYEQYF.